This is a list of T cell receptor beta chains from one sample in a study of radiotherapy plus CTLA-4 blockade in lung cancer. TCRdb keeps only in-frame clones here, not all; method: immunoSEQ multiplex PCR. This table holds tens of thousands of clones, 72% found once. The sequences come from peripheral blood, collected from a patient treated with radiotherapy plus ipilimumab. All receptors derive from a human donor with non-small cell lung cancer who had stable disease on radiotherapy plus ipilimumab. Each CDR3 is given with its conserved first and last residue. The order of the fields is J gene, D gene, V gene, clone size, CDR3 DNA, CDR3 protein. D genes are given only for firm matches. For some rows the clone size is stated as once, few or many, or as a class when expanded; others skip it.

J gene: TRBJ2-2
D gene: NA
V gene: TRBV4-1
clone size: NA
CDR3 DNA: TGCGCCAGCAGCCAAGGCCCAATCTCCAGGGGCATCGGGAACACCGGGGAGCTGTTTTTT
CDR3 protein: CASSQGPISRGIGNTGELFF

J gene: TRBJ2-5
D gene: NA
V gene: TRBV18
clone size: few
CDR3 DNA: TGTGCCAGCTCACCCATTCGAACAGGGCGGGAGACCCAGTACTTC
CDR3 protein: CASSPIRTGRETQYF

J gene: TRBJ1-2
D gene: NA
V gene: TRBV30
clone size: few
CDR3 DNA: TGTGCCTGGAGTGTACGGTTTGGCTACACCTTC
CDR3 protein: CAWSVRFGYTF

J gene: TRBJ2-7
D gene: NA
V gene: TRBV7-9
clone size: NA
CDR3 DNA: TGTGCCAGCAGCTTAGGATATATGGACTTTTTATTCTCCGAGCAGTACTTC
CDR3 protein: CASSLGYMDFLFSEQYF

J gene: TRBJ1-2
D gene: NA
V gene: TRBV30
clone size: NA
CDR3 DNA: TGTGCCTGGCGTGCGGGGTATGGCTACACCTTC
CDR3 protein: CAWRAGYGYTF

J gene: TRBJ2-1
D gene: NA
V gene: TRBV4-1
clone size: NA
CDR3 DNA: TGCGCCAGCAGCCAAGTGAACTTGGTGGCCTACAATGAGCAGTTCTTC
CDR3 protein: CASSQVNLVAYNEQFF

J gene: TRBJ1-6
D gene: NA
V gene: TRBV7-3
clone size: NA
CDR3 DNA: TGTGCCAGCAGCTTAACAGGAGATTATAATTCACCCCTCCACTTT
CDR3 protein: CASSLTGDYNSPLHF

J gene: TRBJ2-7
D gene: NA
V gene: TRBV11-3
clone size: NA
CDR3 DNA: TGTGCCAGCAGCTTAGGGGCAGGGTCCTACGAGCAGTACTTC
CDR3 protein: CASSLGAGSYEQYF

J gene: TRBJ1-6
D gene: NA
V gene: TRBV10-1
clone size: once
CDR3 DNA: TGCGCCAGCAGTGAGTCGCGGACAGATCCTTCACCCCTCCACTTT
CDR3 protein: CASSESRTDPSPLHF

J gene: TRBJ1-1
D gene: NA
V gene: TRBV11-3
clone size: NA
CDR3 DNA: TGTGCCAGCAGCCCCACGCGGCAGAGCACTGAAGCTTTCTTT
CDR3 protein: CASSPTRQSTEAFF

J gene: TRBJ1-1
D gene: NA
V gene: TRBV2
clone size: NA
CDR3 DNA: TGTGCCAGCAGTTCGTTGGGCTTATCGGTAGCTTTCTTT
CDR3 protein: CASSSLGLSVAFF

J gene: TRBJ1-4
D gene: NA
V gene: TRBV2
clone size: NA
CDR3 DNA: TGTGCCAGCAGTTTACGCGGGGTCGCCGCAACTAATGAAAAACTGTTTTTT
CDR3 protein: CASSLRGVAATNEKLFF

J gene: TRBJ2-1
D gene: TRBD1
V gene: TRBV19
clone size: NA
CDR3 DNA: TGTGCCAGTAGTACTAGCTTGGACAGGGGCCCCTACAATGAGCAGTTCTTC
CDR3 protein: CASSTSLDRGPYNEQFF

J gene: TRBJ1-4
D gene: NA
V gene: TRBV19
clone size: NA
CDR3 DNA: TGTGCCAGTAGTATCTCAGCAACTAATGAAAAACTGTTTTTT
CDR3 protein: CASSISATNEKLFF

J gene: TRBJ2-3
D gene: NA
V gene: TRBV5-5
clone size: NA
CDR3 DNA: TGTGCCAGCAGCCCAAACGCGCGAGGCACAGATACGCAGTATTTT
CDR3 protein: CASSPNARGTDTQYF

J gene: TRBJ2-3
D gene: TRBD1
V gene: TRBV10-3
clone size: NA
CDR3 DNA: TGTGCCATCAGTGAAGGGACAGGGAGCACAGATACGCAGTATTTT
CDR3 protein: CAISEGTGSTDTQYF

J gene: TRBJ2-1
D gene: TRBD1
V gene: TRBV18
clone size: once
CDR3 DNA: TGTGCCAGCTCACCCGGACAGGGGGGAAATGAGCAGTTCTTC
CDR3 protein: CASSPGQGGNEQFF

J gene: TRBJ2-7
D gene: NA
V gene: TRBV11-1
clone size: NA
CDR3 DNA: TGTGCCAGCAGCTTAGCAGGGGTTCAGGGCGAGCAGTACTTC
CDR3 protein: CASSLAGVQGEQYF